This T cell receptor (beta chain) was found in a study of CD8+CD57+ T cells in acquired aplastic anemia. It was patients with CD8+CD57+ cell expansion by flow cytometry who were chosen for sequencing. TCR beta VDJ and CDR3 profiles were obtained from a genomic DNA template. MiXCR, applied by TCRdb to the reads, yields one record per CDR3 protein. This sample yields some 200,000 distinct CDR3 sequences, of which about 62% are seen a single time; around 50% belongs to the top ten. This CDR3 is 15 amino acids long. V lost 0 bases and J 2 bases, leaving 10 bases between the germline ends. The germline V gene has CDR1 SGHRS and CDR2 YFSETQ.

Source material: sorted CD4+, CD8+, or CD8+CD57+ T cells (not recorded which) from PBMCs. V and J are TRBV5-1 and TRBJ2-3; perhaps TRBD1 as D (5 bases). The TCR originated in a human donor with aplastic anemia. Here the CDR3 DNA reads TGCGCCAGCAGCTTGGGACAGCTACTCACAGATACGCAGTATTTT. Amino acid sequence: CASSLGQLLTDTQYF.